This T cell receptor beta chain was captured in a study of response to subunit inactivated influenza vaccine. Broader study findings: Authors suggested each seasonal flu vaccination may recruit only limited numbers of new T cells.

Concerning this clonotype itself: Its specificity is unknown.

Using its own MiXCR run on the RT-PCR reads, TCRdb lists one record per CDR3 protein. Counted here are about 700,000 distinct CDR3 sequences, roughly 15% occurring once; the ten biggest clones make up less than 8.5%. The CDR3 loop spans 16 amino acids. The receptor's source is a middle-aged man who received an inactivated influenza vaccine. This chain uses TRBV21-1 with TRBJ2-4; TRBD1, the table's D call, lacks a check against the DNA. TRBV21-1 is flagged as a pseudogene. The material was PBMCs from blood, obtained around 15 days before vaccination. CDR3 DNA sequence: TGTGCCAGCAGCAAAGCGGGGGTCAGGGCCAAAAACATTCAGTACTTC. It yields the protein CASSKAGVRAKNIQYF.